This T cell receptor (beta chain) derives from a study of Graves' ophthalmopathy and Graves' hyperthyroidism (dated by TCRdb to 2017 to 2018). Regarding the study in general: A patient counted as having stable hyperthyroidism if there was no progression to ophthalmopathy within 18 months of follow-up. After sampling, hyperthyroidism patients received methimazole starting at 30 mg daily, and ophthalmopathy patients received high-dose intravenous methylprednisolone. The study used TCR beta repertoire signatures to distinguish Graves' ophthalmopathy from Graves' hyperthyroidism and to predict progression to ophthalmopathy. In total, approximately 130 blood samples were TCR-sequenced: around 42 ophthalmopathy, approximately 80 hyperthyroidism and about 17 hyperthyroidism-to-ophthalmopathy patients. The independent validation cohort included about 19 hyperthyroidism patients plus 17 patients who later progressed from hyperthyroidism to ophthalmopathy. In five to seven hyperthyroidism patients, the T-cell repertoire of thyroid tissue was compared with the T-cell repertoire of blood. To explore V-J signatures distinguishing ophthalmopathy from hyperthyroidism, a discovery set of 100 patients (around 44 ophthalmopathy, 57 stable hyperthyroidism) was enrolled.

Trimming takes 8 bases off V and 5 bases off J; junction bases not matched to a gene: 11. Based on the germline V gene, the CDR1 and CDR2 sequences are SNHLY and FYNNEI. The CDR3 starts with the cysteine, ends with the phenylalanine, and has 14 residues. The sequence is cut down to CDR3 DNA, 42 bases in frame from base 1. The hyperthyroidism patients were 18 to 65 years old and newly diagnosed, with a disease duration of less than 2 months. Patients were excluded if they had other autoimmune diseases, uncontrolled infections, pregnancy or lactation. Diagnosis was based on clinical symptoms, serum thyroxine, TRAb, thyroid ultrasound and orbital computed tomography. Total RNA was extracted with Trizol reagent and quality-checked on an Agilent 2100 Bioanalyzer. This clonotype was observed many times. Its antigen is currently not known. No base-level quality is on record; no much larger clone is a single base apart.

The research as a whole found: Sample size was not predetermined statistically, and investigators were not blinded to group allocation. In cross-validation, the 13-signature model distinguished ophthalmopathy from stable hyperthyroidism with 87.88% sensitivity and around 84% specificity, while in the test set the corresponding values were about 79% and 69%. In validation, the model predicted ophthalmopathy progression with nearly 71% sensitivity and about 73% specificity; some twelve predicted patients were CT-confirmed with GO in a median of approximately 6.5 months. Most expanded thyroid clonotypes with frequency above 0.001 were also detected in blood, suggesting blood repertoires may reflect the thyroid immune response.

For repertoire sequencing, TCR beta CDR3 regions were amplified from RNA transcripts. The first round was an RT-PCR using HTBI primers with the Qiagen OneStep RT-PCR kit, and this first round was followed by a second-round multiplex PCR, then size selection and purification. Sequencing of the libraries was carried out on an Illumina HiSeq2000 in paired-end mode with 100 bp reads. In the authors' own workflow: SOAPnuke was used to process the reads, removing any read that contained adapters or uncalled bases, had a mean Phred below 15, or lacked an exact match to the constant primer or identifier. High-quality paired reads were merged with COPE v1.2.5. Each unique nucleotide sequence was defined as a clonotype, and clonotypes were aligned to IMGT TRB V, D and J references with MiTCR v1.1. The analysis was limited to V-J combinations with a frequency above 0.0001, which together covered about 99% of repertoires. A TCR clonal expansion and chaos score per V-J combination was defined as the ratio of F50 clonal expansion to chaos observed in the TCRdist matrix. Welch's t-statistics and random forest were used to reduce the features to about twelve V-J combinations, which were then used as input to a naive Bayes classifier. Thyroid-blood repertoire similarity was quantified with the Morisita-Horn index. TCRdb took the public reads, trimmed them with fastp at Q25, ran MiXCR for clone calling and kept in-frame beta chains. Each CDR3 protein appears once, grouped with its most common genes and DNA. The V and J calls come from TCRdb's annotation, not from the publication. The sample data list roughly 1.1 million distinct CDR3 sequences, and roughly two fifths of these were observed just once. The top ten clones comprise around 10% of the sample.

The specimen sequenced was peripheral blood or thyroid tissue (not recorded which). This chain is built from TRBV2 and TRBJ2-7, and TRBD1 aligns with 8 junction nucleotides. This TCR was recovered from an adult man with Graves' hyperthyroidism. CDR3 loop: CASRPQGALDEQYF. The nucleotide sequence reads as follows: TGTGCCAGCCGCCCCCAGGGGGCACTTGACGAGCAGTACTTC.